Given below is one T cell receptor (beta chain) in context. The target antigen is unknown. The CDR3 contains 14 residues. V was clipped by 4 bases and J by 5 bases; unmatched bases: 5. The germline V gene has CDR1 SNHLY and CDR2 FYNNEI. This sample was included in a study of shared clonotypes between healthy human individuals. Findings and limits, study-wide: An expected dependence of interdonor clonotype sharing on sequencing depth was noted.

Data came from immunoSEQ multiplex PCR; TCRdb stores just in-frame clones and leaves some out. The table lists roughly 2,300,000 clones, less than 95% of them singletons. The chain combines TRBV2 with TRBJ1-5; 7 positions match TRBD1. The clonotype comes from a man aged 18 to 30 in good health. Some clones in this sample may be carry-over from other donors' samples. The sequenced sample was naive CD4+ T cells from PBMCs. The subset here: CD45RA+ positively selected. CDR3 coding DNA: TGTGCCAGCAGTGCCGACAGGGAGCATCAGCCCCAGCATTTT. As protein: CASSADREHQPQHF.